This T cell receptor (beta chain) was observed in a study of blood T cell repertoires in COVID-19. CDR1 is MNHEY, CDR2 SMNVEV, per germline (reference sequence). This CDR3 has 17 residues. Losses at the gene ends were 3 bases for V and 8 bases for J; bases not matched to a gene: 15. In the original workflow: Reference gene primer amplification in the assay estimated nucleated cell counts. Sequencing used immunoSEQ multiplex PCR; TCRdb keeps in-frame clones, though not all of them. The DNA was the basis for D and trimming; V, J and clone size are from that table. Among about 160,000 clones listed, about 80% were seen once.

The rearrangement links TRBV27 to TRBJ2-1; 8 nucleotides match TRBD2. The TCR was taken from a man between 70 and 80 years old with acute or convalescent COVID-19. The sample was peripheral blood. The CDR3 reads CASSLGPYRGGMDEQFF. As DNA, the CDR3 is TGTGCCAGCAGTTTGGGTCCCTATCGGGGGGGCATGGATGAGCAGTTCTTC.